The entry that follows covers one T cell receptor beta chain sequence. What it recognizes is unknown. The read finishes 3 residues shy of the CDR3 end, and the germline J gene is used to complete it. This entry comes from a study of T cells in women clearing cervical HPV infection. TCRdb's copy holds only in-frame clones and misses some; the assay was immunoSEQ multiplex PCR. The sample's table shows 45,000 to 50,000 clones. HPV was found by MY09/MY11 PCR and dot-blot genotyping. General study findings and limits: CIN3+ cases had significantly higher TCR repertoire richness than controls, but evenness did not differ.

The CDR3 length is 14 residues. Trimming took 5 bases from V and 2 from J; bases not matched to a gene: 5. Germline V lookup: CDR1 SGHVS, CDR2 FNYEAQ. This sequence joins TRBV7-6 and TRBJ1-1; 7 bases fit TRBD1. The origin of this receptor is a woman between 18 and 70 years old with a cervical HPV16 infection that either progressed to CIN3+ or cleared (not recorded which). Sequenced material: blood buffy coat. CDR3 DNA (partial): TGTGCCAGCAGCGCCGGGGACAGAAACACTGAA. Translating gives CASSAGDRNTE. The full CDR3 protein reads CASSAGDRNTEAFF.